This T cell receptor beta chain was recovered during a study of response to subunit inactivated influenza vaccine (dated by TCRdb to 2016 to 2019). Study-level background: Deep quantitative profiling of the T cell receptor repertoire was used in the study to follow responses to a trivalent subunit inactivated influenza vaccine.

The junction shows trimming of 1 base on V and 9 bases on J, plus 11 bases between the germline ends. Including the terminal cysteine and phenylalanine, the CDR3 comprises 13 residues. Only the CDR3 region is kept as DNA, spanning 39 bases read in frame from base 1. In the germline V gene, CDR1 corresponds to SGDLS and CDR2 to YYNGEE. Broad study findings and their caveats: According to the authors, only a limited number of new T cells may be recruited by each seasonal influenza vaccination.

The method was RT-PCR. Data came from an Illumina HiSeq 2500. TCRdb reprocessed the public reads (quality trimming at Q25 with fastp, clone calling with MiXCR) and kept in-frame beta chains. Rows are combined by CDR3 protein, so each entry shows the most common genes and DNA. The sample table shows 500,000 to 600,000 distinct CDR3 sequences, and 13% to 15% are seen once. Together, the top ten hold 11% of the sample. As to this clonotype: The clone's antigen remains unknown. No clone much larger than this one lies a single base away; base qualities are absent.

This receptor chain uses TRBV9 and TRBJ2-1; TRBD1 is a weak D gene call, 6 bases matching. This TCR came from a man aged 50 to 60 who received an inactivated influenza vaccine. Donor details come from another sample of the same person, matched by shared clones. Sequencing used PBMCs from blood, obtained roughly 12 days after vaccination. In nucleotide form, the sequence is TGTGCCAGCAGCGTACAAGCAGGGGTTGAGCAGTTCTTC. Its protein is CASSVQAGVEQFF.